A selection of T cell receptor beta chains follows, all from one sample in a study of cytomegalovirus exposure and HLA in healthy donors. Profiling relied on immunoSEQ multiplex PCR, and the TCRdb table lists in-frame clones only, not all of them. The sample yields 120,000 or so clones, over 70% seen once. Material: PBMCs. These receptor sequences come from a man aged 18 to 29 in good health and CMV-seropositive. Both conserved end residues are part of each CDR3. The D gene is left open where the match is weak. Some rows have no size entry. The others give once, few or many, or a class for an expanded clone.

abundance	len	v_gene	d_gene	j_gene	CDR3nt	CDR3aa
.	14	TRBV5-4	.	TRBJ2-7	TGTGCCAGCAGCTCACCGGGACAACCCTACGAGCAGTACTTC	CASSSPGQPYEQYF
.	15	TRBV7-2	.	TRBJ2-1	TGTGCCAGCAGCTTAGCGTACGGGAGTGGGTATGAGCAGTTCTTC	CASSLAYGSGYEQFF
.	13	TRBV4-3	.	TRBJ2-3	TGCGCCAGCAGCCGCGATAGCGCAGATACGCAGTATTTT	CASSRDSADTQYF
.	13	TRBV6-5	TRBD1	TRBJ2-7	TGTGCCAGCAGTTACGACGGGACAGGGGGTACCTACTTC	CASSYDGTGGTYF
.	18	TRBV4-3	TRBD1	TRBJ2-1	TGCGCCAGCAGCCAAGAAGGCGGGCACAGGGGTTTCGGCGGTGAGCAGTTCTTC	CASSQEGGHRGFGGEQFF
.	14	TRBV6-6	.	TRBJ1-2	TGTGCCAGCAGTTACCCAGGTCTAAACTATGGCTACACCTTC	CASSYPGLNYGYTF
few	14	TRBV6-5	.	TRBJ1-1	TGTGCCAGCAGTTTGAAAGTCGGTCTCACTGAAGCTTTCTTT	CASSLKVGLTEAFF
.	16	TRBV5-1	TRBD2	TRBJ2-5	TGCGCCAGCAGCTTGATCGTTAGCGGGAGCGGCGAGACCCAGTACTTC	CASSLIVSGSGETQYF
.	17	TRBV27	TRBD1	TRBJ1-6	TGTGCCAGCAGTTTAGAGACACGACAGGGCCGTAATTCACCCCTCCACTTT	CASSLETRQGRNSPLHF
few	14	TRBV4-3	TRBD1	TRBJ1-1	TGCGCCAGCAGCCCCACCACAGGGGACCCTGAAGCTTTCTTT	CASSPTTGDPEAFF
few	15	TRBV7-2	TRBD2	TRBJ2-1	TGTGCCAGCAGCTTAGCCGGGGGGACCTACAATGAGCAGTTCTTC	CASSLAGGTYNEQFF
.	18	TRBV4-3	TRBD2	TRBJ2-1	TGCGCCAGCAGCCAAGCTTGGAGCGGGAGGCCTATATACAATGAGCAGTTCTTC	CASSQAWSGRPIYNEQFF
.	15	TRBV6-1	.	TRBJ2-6	TGTGCCAGCAGCGTTACAGGTACTGGGGCCAACGTCCTGACTTTC	CASSVTGTGANVLTF
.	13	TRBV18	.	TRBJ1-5	TGTGCCAGCTCACTCGACTTTAGTCAGCCCCAGCATTTT	CASSLDFSQPQHF
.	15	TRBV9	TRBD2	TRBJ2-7	TGTGCCAGCAGCGTTGGGCTAGCGGCCACCTACGAGCAGTACTTC	CASSVGLAATYEQYF
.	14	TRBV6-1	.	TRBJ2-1	TGTGCCAGCAGTGTGGGACTTACGAACAATGAGCAGTTCTTC	CASSVGLTNNEQFF
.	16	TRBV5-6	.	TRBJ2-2	TGTGCCAGCAGCGCAGGGAAACGGTTATACACCGGGGAGCTGTTTTTT	CASSAGKRLYTGELFF
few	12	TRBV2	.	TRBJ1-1	TGTGCCAGCAGTATTACAGGGACTGAAGCTTTCTTT	CASSITGTEAFF
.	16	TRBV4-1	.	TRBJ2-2	TGCGCCAGCAGCCAAGAGGTGAGGGAGTACACCGGGGAGCTGTTTTTT	CASSQEVREYTGELFF
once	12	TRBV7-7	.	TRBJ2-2	TGTGCTAGCGGACAGAACACCGGGGAGCTGTTTTTT	CASGQNTGELFF
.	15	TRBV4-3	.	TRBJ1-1	TGCGCCAGCAGCGCTAGCAGGGGCCTGAACACTGAAGCTTTCTTT	CASSASRGLNTEAFF
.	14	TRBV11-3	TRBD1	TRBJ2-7	TGTGCCAGCAGCTGTCGGGACAGGCCTCCTGAGAGGTACTTC	CASSCRDRPPERYF
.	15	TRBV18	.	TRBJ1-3	TGTGCCAGCCGACAGACCGAAGAGATCAGAAACACCATATATTTT	CASRQTEEIRNTIYF
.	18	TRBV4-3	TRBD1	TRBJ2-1	TGCGCCAGCAGCCAAGAGGTTAGGGGGACAGAGCGTTACAATGAGCAGTTCTTC	CASSQEVRGTERYNEQFF
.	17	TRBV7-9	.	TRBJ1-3	TGTGCCAGCAGCCTAAACGATCCCACTGGCTCTGGAAACACCATATATTTT	CASSLNDPTGSGNTIYF
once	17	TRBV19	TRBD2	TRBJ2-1	TGTGCCAGTAGTCACACTAGCGGGAGGGCCCAATACAATGAGCAGTTCTTC	CASSHTSGRAQYNEQFF
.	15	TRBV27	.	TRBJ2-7	TGTGCCAGCAGTTCCCGGGTTTCGACCCGCTACGAGCAGTACTTC	CASSSRVSTRYEQYF
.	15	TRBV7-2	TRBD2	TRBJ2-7	TGTGCCAGCAGCTTGGGGGGGTTGAGCTCCTACGAGCAGTACTTC	CASSLGGLSSYEQYF
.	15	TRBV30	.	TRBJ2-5	TGTGCCTGGAGTGTAATCTGGACACCTCAAGAGACCCAGTACTTC	CAWSVIWTPQETQYF
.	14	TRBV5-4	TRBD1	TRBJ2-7	TGTGCCAGCAGCCCTGGACAGGGCGGATACGAGCAGTACTTC	CASSPGQGGYEQYF
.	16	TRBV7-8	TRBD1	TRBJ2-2	TGTGCCAGCAGCATAGGGAGACAGGGGGGCACCGGGGAGCTGTTTTTT	CASSIGRQGGTGELFF
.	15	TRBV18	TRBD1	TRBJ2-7	TGTGCCAGCTCACGAGGACCGGGACAGGGGTACGAGCAGTACTTC	CASSRGPGQGYEQYF
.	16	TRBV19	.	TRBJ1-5	TGTGCCAGTAGTAAAAGAGTCGGTAGAGGCAATCAGCCCCAGCATTTT	CASSKRVGRGNQPQHF
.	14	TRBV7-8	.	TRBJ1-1	TGTGCCAGCAGCTCGAGAGGAAGAACCACTGAAGCTTTCTTT	CASSSRGRTTEAFF
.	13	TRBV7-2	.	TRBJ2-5	TGTGCCAGCAGCCGACCGGGGGAAGAGACCCAGTACTTC	CASSRPGEETQYF
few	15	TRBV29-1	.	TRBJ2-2	TGCAGCGCGAGTTGGGGGGATCCTAACACCGGGGAGCTGTTTTTT	CSASWGDPNTGELFF
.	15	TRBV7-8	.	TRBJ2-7	TGTGCCAGCAGCTTAGATCGAGGCGGATCCTACGAGCAGTACTTC	CASSLDRGGSYEQYF
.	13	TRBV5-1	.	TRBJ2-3	TGCGCCAGCAGCTTGGGGGAGTCAGATACGCAGTATTTT	CASSLGESDTQYF
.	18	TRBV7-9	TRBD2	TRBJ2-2	TGTGCCAGCAGCTTAGCCAAACTAGCGGGGGCAACGACCGGGGAGCTGTTTTTT	CASSLAKLAGATTGELFF
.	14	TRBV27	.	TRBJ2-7	TGTGCCAGCAGTTTATTAACAGGGAACCACGAGCAGTACTTC	CASSLLTGNHEQYF
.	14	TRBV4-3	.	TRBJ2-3	TGCGCCAGCAGCTCCAGGTTAAGGGGAGATACGCAGTATTTT	CASSSRLRGDTQYF
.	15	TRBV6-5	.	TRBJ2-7	TGTGCCAGCAGCCCCCGGCTACAGATCACCTACGAGCAGTACTTC	CASSPRLQITYEQYF
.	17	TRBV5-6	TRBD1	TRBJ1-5	TGTGCCAGCCAACTACTGACCGGGACAGGCCTCAATCAGCCCCAGCATTTT	CASQLLTGTGLNQPQHF
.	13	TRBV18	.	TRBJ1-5	TGTGCCAGCCAAGGGGGTTCAAACCAGCCCCAGCATTTT	CASQGGSNQPQHF
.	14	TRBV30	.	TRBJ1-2	TGTGCCTGGAAAACCTGGGGGGGAGACTATGGCTACACCTTC	CAWKTWGGDYGYTF
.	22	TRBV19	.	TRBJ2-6	TGTGCCAGTAGGCCTACCCCGGGACAGGGATATAGCGGGACCTCTGGGGCCAACGTCCTGACTTTC	CASRPTPGQGYSGTSGANVLTF
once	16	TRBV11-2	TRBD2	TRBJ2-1	TGTGCCAGCAGCCCGGGACTAGCAACCTACTACAATGAGCAGTTCTTC	CASSPGLATYYNEQFF
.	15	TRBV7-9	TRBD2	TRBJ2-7	TGTGCCAGCAGCTTATCTAGCGGGATTTCCTACGAGCAGTACTTC	CASSLSSGISYEQYF
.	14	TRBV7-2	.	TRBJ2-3	TGTGCCAGCAGCTTTCCCACAGGGTCAGATACGCAGTATTTT	CASSFPTGSDTQYF
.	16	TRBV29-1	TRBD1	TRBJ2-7	TGCAGCGTTCAGAGGAGCCGGACAGGGTTTCCCTACGAGCAGTACTTC	CSVQRSRTGFPYEQYF
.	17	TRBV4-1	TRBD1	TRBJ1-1	TGCGCCAGCAGCCGCCCGGGACAGGGGCTTTCGAACACTGAAGCTTTCTTT	CASSRPGQGLSNTEAFF
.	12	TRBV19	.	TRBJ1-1	TGTGCCACCAAAGGGCGGGGAACTGAAGCTTTCTTT	CATKGRGTEAFF
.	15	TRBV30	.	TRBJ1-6	TGTGCCTGGAGTACGGAGAACTCCTATAATTCACCCCTCCACTTT	CAWSTENSYNSPLHF
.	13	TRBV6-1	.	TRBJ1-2	TGTGCCAGCAGTGAAGCGCTAACAGTTGGCTACACCTTC	CASSEALTVGYTF
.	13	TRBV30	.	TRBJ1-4	TGTGCCTGGAGTGTACAGGGTAATGAAAAACTGTTTTTT	CAWSVQGNEKLFF
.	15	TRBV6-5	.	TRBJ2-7	TGTGCCAGCAGTTACTCGAAGAGTCTCCCCGGCGAGCAGTACTTC	CASSYSKSLPGEQYF
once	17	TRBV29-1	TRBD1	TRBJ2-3	TGCAGCGTTGGACCATGGAAGAGTGGGACAGACACAGATACGCAGTATTTT	CSVGPWKSGTDTDTQYF
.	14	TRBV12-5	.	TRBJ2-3	TGTGCTAGTGGTTTGGGAAGTCTCGGAGATACGCAGTATTTT	CASGLGSLGDTQYF
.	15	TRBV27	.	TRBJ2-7	TGTGCCAGCAGTGTTCTGGGGGGGGCCACCTACGAGCAGTACTTC	CASSVLGGATYEQYF
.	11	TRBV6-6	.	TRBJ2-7	TGTGCCAGCAGTTACTCGCGCGAGCAGTACTTC	CASSYSREQYF